This T cell receptor (beta chain) was profiled in a study of neurological immune-mediated disorders. Overall study results and limits: The greatest degree of TCR clonal expansion was observed in HTLV-1-associated myelopathy, with the lowest in multiple sclerosis, below that of healthy controls.

Germline V gene lookup returns CDR1 DFQATT and CDR2 SNEGSKA (reference sequence). Losses at the gene ends were 4 bases for V and 6 bases for J; bases not matched to a gene: 11. The CDR3 contains 14 residues. This clonotype was counted at least ten times. Its antigen is unknown. A single record per CDR3 protein comes from TCRdb applying MiXCR to the 5' RACE reads. The sample has 45,000 to 50,000 distinct CDR3 sequences, 2.5% to 3.5% seen once; the top ten hold over 12%. This rearrangement joins TRBV20-1 to TRBJ2-7; TRBD1 aligns across 8 bases. This clonotype was sampled from a woman between 50 and 59 years old with multiple sclerosis. What was sequenced was PBMCs. The CDR3 region has the DNA TGCAGTGCTAACCCTCTGGACAGGGATCGCGAGCAGTACGTC. Encoded protein: CSANPLDRDREQYV.